This T cell receptor (beta chain) emerged from a study of blood T cell repertoires in COVID-19. After removal of 1 base from V and 5 bases from J, the junction contained 3 bases not matched to a gene. CDR3 length: 15 residues. Germline CDR1 is SGHAT and CDR2 is FQNNGV. Repertoires were generated with immunoSEQ multiplex PCR, while TCRdb's copy carries only in-frame clones and drops some. In the table there are about 330,000 clones, more than 70% of which are singletons. Sequencing input: PBMCs or T cells enriched from blood (not recorded which). This receptor was identified in a woman in her thirties who had recovered from COVID-19. V usage is TRBV11-2 and J usage is TRBJ1-2; 11 bases agree with TRBD1. CDR3 region: CASSLVGQGGYGYTF. DNA of the CDR3: TGTGCCAGCAGCTTAGTGGGACAGGGGGGGTATGGCTACACCTTC.